This T cell receptor beta chain was recovered during a study of shared clonotypes between healthy human individuals. General study findings and limits: Naive subsets tended to show greater estimated richness than memory subsets. All-four-donor shared clonotypes had higher generation probabilities than non-shared clonotypes did.

The CDR3 length is 14 residues. After removal of 5 bases from V and 7 bases from J, the junction contained 5 bases not matched to a gene. Germline V gene sequence: CDR1 WNHNN, CDR2 SYGVQD (reference sequence). Produced via immunoSEQ multiplex PCR; TCRdb's table is partial and in-frame only. The top ten clones hold about 0.35% of a sample with 1,500,000 or so clones, approximately 98.5% of them seen once. Details on this clone: The target antigen is unknown.

This chain joins TRBV10-1 and TRBJ1-4, with TRBD1 identical over 9 bases. The sample was naive CD4+ T cells sorted from blood. Stated subset: CD45RA+ positively selected. The receptor comes from a man aged 30 to 45 in good health. The CDR3: CASSTGTGSEKLFF. For the CDR3, the DNA is TGCGCCAGCAGTACCGGGACAGGGAGTGAAAAACTGTTTTTT.